This TCR beta chain was documented in a study of shared clonotypes between healthy human individuals. With 0 bases removed from V and 4 bases from J, the gap between germline ends came to 10 bases. This CDR3 is built from 14 residues. CDR1 and CDR2 from the germline V gene are SGHNT and YYREEE (reference sequence). Assay: immunoSEQ multiplex PCR; the TCRdb copy retains only in-frame clones and omits some. In the table there are 2 million to 2.5 million clones, over 85% of which are singletons. The clonotype originates from a man younger than 30 in good health. Some clones in this sample may be carry-over from other donors' samples. The chain has TRBV5-4 and TRBJ1-2; D is perhaps TRBD1 (5 bases). The specimen sequenced was naive CD4+ T cells from PBMCs. Indicated subset: CD45RA+ positively selected. CDR3 in DNA: TGTGCCAGCAGCTTGGTTGGCAGGGCCTATGGCTACACCTTC. Protein: CASSLVGRAYGYTF. The entire variable domain, with the rest obtained from reference TRBV5-4 and TRBJ1-2, is as follows: ETGVTQSPTHLIKTRGQQVTLRCSSQSGHNTVSWYQQALGQGPQFIFQYYREEENGRGNFPPRFSGLQFPNYSSELNVNALELDDSALYLCASSLVGRAYGYTFGSGTRLTVV.